This T cell receptor (beta chain) was recorded in a study of blood T cell repertoires in COVID-19. Background on the study: Samples of COVID-19 (acute and convalescent) were obtained from the United States, Italy and Spain.

Germline V lookup: CDR1 MDHEN, CDR2 SYDVKM. V gave up 6 bases and J gave up 1 base, with 12 bases separating them. CDR3 length: 14 amino acids. The method was immunoSEQ multiplex PCR; TCRdb's version includes in-frame clones alone and lacks a portion of them. The sample lists a few hundred thousand clones, over 80% occurring once. Sequenced material: peripheral blood. This clonotype originated in a human donor in a cohort sampled during active COVID-19. The V call is TRBV28, the J call TRBJ1-2; D gene unclear. The CDR3 here is CASSRLQHNYGYTF. As DNA, the CDR3 is TGTGCCAGCAGCAGACTTCAGCATAACTATGGCTACACCTTC.